This T cell receptor (beta chain) was identified in a study of blood T cell repertoires in COVID-19. The germline V and J ends were trimmed by 1 base and 1 base, with 10 bases remaining between them. The CDR3 consists of 15 residues. Germline CDR1 LNHDA, CDR2 SQIVND (reference sequence). In the study's own analysis: Amplification with reference gene primers provided the estimates of nucleated cell counts. Assay used: immunoSEQ multiplex PCR; TCRdb lists only in-frame clones, some missing. V and J calls and clone size follow that table, whereas D and trimming were derived from the DNA. The sample has approximately 150,000 clones; roughly 84% are singletons. Participants came from 20 to 25 US areas, aged roughly 18 to 95 years. Either two negative PCRs, clearance, or symptom resolution qualified Cohort 3 donors as recovered.

The specimen sequenced was PBMCs or T cells enriched from blood (not recorded which). The chain recombines TRBV19 with TRBJ1-1; no reliable D call. The sequence was collected from a man aged 55-75 years who had recovered from COVID-19. Written as DNA, the CDR3 is TGTGCCAGTAGTATAGTCGATGTGAGGAACACTGAAGCTTTCTTT. Translated, it gives CASSIVDVRNTEAFF. The full variable domain, completed using reference TRBV19 and TRBJ1-1, is DGGITQSPKYLFRKEGQNVTLSCEQNLNHDAMYWYRQDPGQGLRLIYYSQIVNDFQKGDIAEGYSVSREKKESFPLTVTSAQKNPTAFYLCASSIVDVRNTEAFFGQGTRLTVV.